Included here is one T cell receptor beta chain sequence, with context. Its target is not known. The source of the sample is a study of monozygotic twins with inflammatory bowel disease. Study-level results: The study found lower TCRbeta diversity (inverse Simpson) in IBD patients than in healthy co-twins. Results did not support any single strong IBD-associated signal or clonotype.

Eight separate reactions for every sample produced the cDNA. The UMIs carried a 6-nucleotide sample barcode, and they were added by template switching. From its re-call of the 5' RACE reads, TCRdb lists each CDR3 protein once, without DNA. In total, the table holds about 380,000 distinct CDR3 sequences. The V gene's germline CDR1 is MNHNS and CDR2 SASEGT. This CDR3 has 16 amino acids. This clonotype was obtained from a human donor with ulcerative colitis or Crohn's disease, or a healthy co-twin of an affected twin (not recorded which). Source material: blood. The genes are TRBV6-1 and TRBJ2-5; TCRdb's D call of TRBD2 is untestable without DNA. CDR3 in amino acids: CASSGDRGGLQETQYF.